This passage covers 12 T cell receptor beta chains from one sample sequenced in a study of cytomegalovirus exposure and HLA in healthy donors. Both 60 Vbeta primers and 13 Jbeta primers went into the PCR. The protocol was immunoSEQ multiplex PCR, while the TCRdb copy is restricted to in-frame clones and leaves out a portion. Among 100,000 to 150,000 clones listed, approximately 80% were seen once. Sequencing was done on a sample of PBMCs. All receptors come from a human donor in good health.

This clone was detected a few times. The chain combines TRBV7-9 with TRBJ1-6; the D gene is possibly TRBD1 (5 bases). The germline CDR1 and CDR2 sequences are SEHNR and FQNEAQ (reference sequence). V lost 5 bases, J lost 6 bases, and 17 bases lay in between. CDR3 length: 16 residues. The DNA for the CDR3 is TGTGCCAGCAGCCCCCCGTGGGGACTCCCTAATTCACCCCTCCACTTT. This codes for CASSPPWGLPNSPLHF.

The table lists this clone with a few counts. The chain is built from TRBV2 and TRBJ1-4; 8 bases map to TRBD1. Germline lookup yields CDR1 SNHLY and CDR2 FYNNEI. This CDR3 comprises 17 residues. J lost 6 bases, V lost 6 bases, and 15 bases had no gene match. CDR3 DNA sequence: TGTGCCAGCAGACACAGGGGGTACGGTCTTGAAGATGAAAAACTGTTTTTT. This codes for CASRHRGYGLEDEKLFF.

In its sample, this clone was seen a few times. The rearrangement links TRBV6-5 to TRBJ1-6; D remains ambiguous. Trimming pared 5 bases from V and 8 bases from J, leaving 10 bases between. The CDR3 has 13 residues. CDR1 and CDR2 (germline): MNHEY, SVGAGI. CDR3 region: CASSLRVDSPLHF. The CDR3, as DNA: TGTGCCAGCAGTCTCCGGGTTGATTCACCCCTCCACTTT.

The genes are TRBV7-8 and TRBJ1-1, with D uncertain. Germline V CDR1 and CDR2: SGHVS, FQNEAQ. Trimming removed 0 bases from V and 3 bases from J, with 8 bases in between. The CDR3 spans 14 residues. CDR3 DNA sequence: TGTGCCAGCAGCTTAGCGCCCGGGGACACTGAAGCTTTCTTT. It translates to CASSLAPGDTEAFF.

Here the CDR3 reads CASSDSYEQYF. Written as DNA, the CDR3 is TGTGCCAGCAGTGACAGCTACGAGCAGTACTTC. V is TRBV25-1 and J is TRBJ2-7; D unclear. V lost 3 bases and J 3 bases, leaving 3 bases between the germline ends. CDR3 length equals 11 residues. Germline V lookup: CDR1 MGHDK, CDR2 SYGVNS.

The table lists this clone with a count of one. The chain couples TRBV19 to TRBJ1-5, with 12 bases that match TRBD1. This CDR3 spans 17 amino acids. V lost 8 bases to trimming and J lost 5 bases; unmatched junction nucleotides: 13. CDR1 LNHDA and CDR2 SQIVND come from the germline V gene (reference sequence). The DNA of the CDR3 is TGTGCCAGTCGCGACCCCGTGGGACAGGGGGCGGATCAGCCCCAGCATTTT. It translates to CASRDPVGQGADQPQHF.

The chain is built from TRBV18 and TRBJ1-2; 10 nucleotides align to TRBD1. The junction had 15 bases not matched to a gene; V was cut back by 3 bases and J by 5 bases. This CDR3 has 18 residues. Looked up from germline, CDR1 is KGHSH and CDR2 is LQKENI. CDR3 residues: CASSPTGTGASSRYGYTF. The DNA of the CDR3 is TGTGCCAGCTCACCGACCGGGACAGGGGCTTCTTCTAGGTATGGCTACACCTTC.

The V call is TRBV2, the J call TRBJ1-1, with D unresolved. V was clipped by 7 bases and J by 4 bases, with 13 bases between them. The CDR3 totals 13 residues. The germline CDR1 and CDR2 sequences are SNHLY and FYNNEI. CDR3 DNA: TGTGCCAGCATGAACAGAGGGAGCACTGAAGCTTTCTTT. Its translation is CASMNRGSTEAFF.

This chain uses TRBV10-1 with TRBJ2-5, with D tentatively TRBD2 (7 bases). CDR3 length equals 20 residues. V gave up 2 bases and J gave up 7 bases, with 32 bases separating them. Germline assignment: CDR1 WNHNN and CDR2 SYGVQD (reference sequence). The CDR3 protein is CASSERTGGGSDDYVVTQYF. CDR3 DNA: TGCGCCAGCAGTGAGCGGACCGGGGGCGGGAGCGATGACTATGTGGTGACCCAGTACTTC.

The rearrangement links TRBV14 to TRBJ1-4; D uncertain. The CDR3 totals 21 residues. Between the trimmed V and J ends, which lost 0 bases and 2 bases, there was a span of 25 bases. Germline V gene data show CDR1 as SGHDN and CDR2 as FVKESK. The CDR3 region has the DNA TGTGCCAGCAGCCAAGATAAGGGTTTTAGAGGGCTGGAGTGGACTAATGAAAAACTGTTTTTT. The encoded protein is CASSQDKGFRGLEWTNEKLFF.

This chain uses TRBV5-8 with TRBJ2-1; maybe TRBD1 (6 bases). The germline gives CDR1 SGHTS, CDR2 YDEGEE. This CDR3 has 13 residues. Trimming cost V 2 bases and J 7 bases, with 10 bases left between them. Here the CDR3 DNA reads TGTGCCAGCAGCTTTACAGGGTTTAATGAGCAGTTCTTC. Translating gives CASSFTGFNEQFF.

The rearrangement uses TRBV18 and TRBJ1-5; unclear D gene. The CDR3 runs to 14 residues. Trimming took 3 bases from V and 6 from J, leaving 12 bases between them. Germline V gives CDR1 KGHSH, CDR2 LQKENI. CDR3 amino acids: CASSPLDSSQPQHF. DNA of the CDR3: TGTGCCAGCTCACCTCTTGACTCGAGTCAGCCCCAGCATTTT.